This entry features one TCR beta chain sequence. These data belong to a study of early T cells in non-severe SARS-CoV-2 infection. TCRdb processed the 5' RACE reads anew with MiXCR; each CDR3 protein has one entry. The sample shows fewer than 70,000 distinct CDR3 sequences, around 4.2% of them seen only once. Germline-derived CDR1 and CDR2 are MNHEY and SVGAGI. V lost 3 bases, J lost 1 base, and 7 bases lay in between. CDR3 length: 13 amino acids. The chain uses TRBV6-5 and TRBJ2-7; the D gene is possibly TRBD1 (5 bases). The sequenced sample was whole blood, obtained at baseline. This TCR was sampled from an adult who was a healthcare worker with PCR-confirmed SARS-CoV-2 infection or an uninfected control (not recorded which). The donor label of this sample is uncertain. Written as DNA, the CDR3 is TGTGCCAGCAGTTATACAGGTTCCTACGAGCAGTACTTC. Translated: CASSYTGSYEQYF.